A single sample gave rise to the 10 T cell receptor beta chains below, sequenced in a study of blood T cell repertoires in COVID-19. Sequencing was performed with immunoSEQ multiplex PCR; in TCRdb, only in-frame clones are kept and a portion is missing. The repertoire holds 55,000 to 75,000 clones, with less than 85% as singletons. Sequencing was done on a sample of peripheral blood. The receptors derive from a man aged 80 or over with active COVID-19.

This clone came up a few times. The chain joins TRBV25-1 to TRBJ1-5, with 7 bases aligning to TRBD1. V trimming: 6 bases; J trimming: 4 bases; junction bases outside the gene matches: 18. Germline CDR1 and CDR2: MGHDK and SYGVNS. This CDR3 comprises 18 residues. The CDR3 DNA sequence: TGTGCCAGCAGAGAAGGGGACAGATCTCTTAGTATTAATCAGCCCCAGCATTTT. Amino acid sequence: CASREGDRSLSINQPQHF.

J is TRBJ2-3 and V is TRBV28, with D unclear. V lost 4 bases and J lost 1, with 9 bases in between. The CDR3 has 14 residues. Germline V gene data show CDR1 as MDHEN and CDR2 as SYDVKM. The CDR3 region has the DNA TGTGCCAGCAGTTCTTTTTTAGGCACAGATACGCAGTATTTT. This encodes CASSSFLGTDTQYF.

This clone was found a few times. The CDR3 protein is CASSLSTGTGDYEQYF. CDR3 nucleotides: TGCGCCAGCAGCTTGTCCACCGGGACAGGGGACTACGAGCAGTACTTC. The V gene is TRBV5-1, the J gene TRBJ2-7, with 10 bases identical to TRBD1. The CDR3 has 16 amino acids. Per germline, CDR1 SGHRS and CDR2 YFSETQ. V trimming: 1 base; J trimming: 3 bases; junction bases outside the gene matches: 7.

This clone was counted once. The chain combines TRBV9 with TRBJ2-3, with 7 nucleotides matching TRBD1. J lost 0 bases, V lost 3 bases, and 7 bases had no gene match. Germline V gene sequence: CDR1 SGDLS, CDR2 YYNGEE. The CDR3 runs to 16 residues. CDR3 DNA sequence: TGTGCCAGCAGCGCGGTGGGACAGCCAAGCACAGATACGCAGTATTTT. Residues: CASSAVGQPSTDTQYF.

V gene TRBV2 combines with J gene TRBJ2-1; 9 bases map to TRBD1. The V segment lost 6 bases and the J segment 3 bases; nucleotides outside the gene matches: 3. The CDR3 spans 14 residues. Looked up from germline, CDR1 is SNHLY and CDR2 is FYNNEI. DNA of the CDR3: TGTGCCAGCAGGGACAGGGGAATCTACAATGAGCAGTTCTTC. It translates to CASRDRGIYNEQFF.

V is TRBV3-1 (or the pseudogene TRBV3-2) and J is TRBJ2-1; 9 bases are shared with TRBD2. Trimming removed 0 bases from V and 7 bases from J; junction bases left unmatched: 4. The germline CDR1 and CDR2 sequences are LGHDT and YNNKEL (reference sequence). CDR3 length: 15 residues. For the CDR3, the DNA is TGTGCCAGCAGCCAAGACGGGACTAGCTTTAATGAGCAGTTCTTC. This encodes CASSQDGTSFNEQFF.

The CDR3 sequence is CASGLGVQASRETQYF. Here the CDR3 DNA reads TGTGCTAGTGGTTTGGGGGTTCAGGCTTCTCGAGAGACCCAGTACTTC. The gene calls are TRBV12-5 and TRBJ2-5; D ambiguous. The CDR3 is made up of 16 amino acids. The V and J ends lost 1 base and 4 bases respectively, with 16 bases between them. The germline V gene has CDR1 LGHNT and CDR2 FRNRAP. The entire variable domain, with the rest obtained from reference TRBV12-5 and TRBJ2-5, is as follows: DARVTQTPRHKVTEMGQEVTMRCQPILGHNTVFWYRQTMMQGLELLAYFRNRAPLDDSGMPKDRFSAEMPDATLATLKIQPSEPRDSAVYFCASGLGVQASRETQYFGPGTRLLVL.

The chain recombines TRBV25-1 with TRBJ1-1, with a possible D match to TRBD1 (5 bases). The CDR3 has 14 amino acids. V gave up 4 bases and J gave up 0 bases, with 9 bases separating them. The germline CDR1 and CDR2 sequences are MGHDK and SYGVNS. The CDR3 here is CASSADSMNTEAFF. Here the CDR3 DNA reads TGTGCCAGCAGTGCCGACAGTATGAACACTGAAGCTTTCTTT.

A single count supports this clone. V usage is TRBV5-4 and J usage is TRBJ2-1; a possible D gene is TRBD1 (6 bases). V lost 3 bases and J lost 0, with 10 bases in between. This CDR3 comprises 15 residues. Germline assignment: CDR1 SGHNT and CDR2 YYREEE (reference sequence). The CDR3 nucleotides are TGTGCCAGCAGCTGGGAAGGGGGCTCCTACAATGAGCAGTTCTTC. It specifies CASSWEGGSYNEQFF.

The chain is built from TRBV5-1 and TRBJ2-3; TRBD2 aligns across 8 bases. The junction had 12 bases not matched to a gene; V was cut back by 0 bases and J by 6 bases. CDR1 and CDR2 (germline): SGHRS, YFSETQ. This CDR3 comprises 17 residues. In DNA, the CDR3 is TGCGCCAGCAGCTTGGCCCCGGGAGCAGCGGGGGACGATACGCAGTATTTT. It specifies CASSLAPGAAGDDTQYF.